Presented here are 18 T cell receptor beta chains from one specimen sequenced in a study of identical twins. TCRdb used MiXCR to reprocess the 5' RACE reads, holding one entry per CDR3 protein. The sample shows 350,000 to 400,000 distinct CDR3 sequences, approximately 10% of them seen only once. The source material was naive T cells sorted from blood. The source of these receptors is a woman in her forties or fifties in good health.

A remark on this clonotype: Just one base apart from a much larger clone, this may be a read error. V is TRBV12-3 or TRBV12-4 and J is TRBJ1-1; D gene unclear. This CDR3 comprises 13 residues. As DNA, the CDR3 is TGTGCCAGCAGCCACTTGGGGAACACTGAAGCTTACTTT. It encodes CASSHLGNTEAYF.

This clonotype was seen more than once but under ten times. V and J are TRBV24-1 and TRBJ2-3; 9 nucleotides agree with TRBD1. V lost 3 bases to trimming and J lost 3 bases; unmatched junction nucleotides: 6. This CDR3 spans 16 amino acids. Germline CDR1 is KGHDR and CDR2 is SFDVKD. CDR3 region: CATSDIRDRATDTQYF. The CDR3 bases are TGTGCCACCAGTGATATACGGGACAGGGCAACAGATACGCAGTATTTT.

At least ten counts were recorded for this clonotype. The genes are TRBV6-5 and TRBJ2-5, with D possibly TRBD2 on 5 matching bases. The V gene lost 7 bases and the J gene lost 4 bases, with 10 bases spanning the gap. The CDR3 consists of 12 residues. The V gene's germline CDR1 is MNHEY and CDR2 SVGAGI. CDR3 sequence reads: CASMGSTETQYF. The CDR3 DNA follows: TGTGCCAGCATGGGGAGTACAGAGACCCAGTACTTC.

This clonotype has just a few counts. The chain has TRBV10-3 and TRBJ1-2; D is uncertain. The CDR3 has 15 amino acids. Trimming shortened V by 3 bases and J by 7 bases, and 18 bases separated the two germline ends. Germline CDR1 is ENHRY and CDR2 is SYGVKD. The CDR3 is CAISDRGQPFIGYTF. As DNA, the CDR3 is TGTGCCATCAGTGATAGAGGCCAGCCGTTCATTGGCTACACCTTC.

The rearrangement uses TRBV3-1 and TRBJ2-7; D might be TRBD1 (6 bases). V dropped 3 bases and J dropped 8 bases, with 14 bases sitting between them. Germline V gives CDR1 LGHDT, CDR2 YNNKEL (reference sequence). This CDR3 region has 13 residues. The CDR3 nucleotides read TGTGCCAGCAGCCACTCTAACAGGGCAAAGCAGTACGTC. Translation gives CASSHSNRAKQYV.

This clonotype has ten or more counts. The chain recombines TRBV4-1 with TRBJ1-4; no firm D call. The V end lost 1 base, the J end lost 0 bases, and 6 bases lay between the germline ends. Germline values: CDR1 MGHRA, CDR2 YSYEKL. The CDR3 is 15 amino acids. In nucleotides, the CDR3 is TGCGCCAGCAGCCAAGGGTCGACAACTAATGAAAAACTGTTTTTT. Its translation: CASSQGSTTNEKLFF.

The DNA of the CDR3 is TGCGCCAGCAGCCTTGATCGGGGCCCTGCAGAGTACTTC. Protein product: CASSLDRGPAEYF. The chain carries TRBV5-1 and TRBJ2-7; D possibly matches TRBD1 or TRBD2 (5 bases each). Germline-derived CDR1 and CDR2 are SGHRS and YFSETQ. V was trimmed by 4 bases and J by 11 bases, leaving 19 bases between them. CDR3 length: 13 residues.

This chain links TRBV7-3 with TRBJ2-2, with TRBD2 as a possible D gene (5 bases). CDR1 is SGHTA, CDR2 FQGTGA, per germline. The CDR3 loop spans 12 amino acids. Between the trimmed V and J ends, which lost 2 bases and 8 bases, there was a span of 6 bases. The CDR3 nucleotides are TGTGCCAGCAGCTTAGAGGGAGGGGAGCTGTTTTTT. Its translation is CASSLEGGELFF.

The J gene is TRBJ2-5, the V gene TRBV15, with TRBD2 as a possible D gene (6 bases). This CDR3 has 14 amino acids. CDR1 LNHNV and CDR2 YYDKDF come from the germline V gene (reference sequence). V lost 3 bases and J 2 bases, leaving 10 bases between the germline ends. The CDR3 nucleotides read TGTGCCACCAGCAGTAGGGACTGGCAAGAGACCCAGTACTTC. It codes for CATSSRDWQETQYF.

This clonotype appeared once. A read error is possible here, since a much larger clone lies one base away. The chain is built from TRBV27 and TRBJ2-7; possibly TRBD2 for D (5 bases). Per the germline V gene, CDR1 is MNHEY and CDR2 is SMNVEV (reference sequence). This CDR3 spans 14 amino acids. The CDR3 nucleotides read TGTGCCAGCAGTTTATACCCTAGCTCCCACGAGCAGTACGTC. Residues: CASSLYPSSHEQYV.

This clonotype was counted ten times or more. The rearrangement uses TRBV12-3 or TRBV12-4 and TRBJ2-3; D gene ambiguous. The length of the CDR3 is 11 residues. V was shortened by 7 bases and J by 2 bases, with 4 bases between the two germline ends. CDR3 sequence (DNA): TGTGCCAGCACCCCCACAGATACGCAGTATTTT. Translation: CASTPTDTQYF.

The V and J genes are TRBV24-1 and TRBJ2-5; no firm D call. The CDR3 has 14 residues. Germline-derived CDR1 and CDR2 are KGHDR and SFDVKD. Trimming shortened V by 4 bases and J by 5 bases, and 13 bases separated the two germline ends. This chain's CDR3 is CATSEPDLVETQYF. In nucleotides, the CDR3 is TGTGCCACCAGTGAGCCGGACCTGGTGGAGACCCAGTACTTC.

This chain's CDR3 is CASSYRGLGELFF. The CDR3 nucleotides are TGTGCCAGCAGCTACAGGGGGCTCGGGGAGCTGTTTTTT. The chain couples TRBV12-3 or TRBV12-4 to TRBJ2-2, with 9 bases identical to TRBD1. After removal of 6 bases from V and 7 bases from J, the junction contained 3 bases not matched to a gene. The CDR3 spans 13 residues.

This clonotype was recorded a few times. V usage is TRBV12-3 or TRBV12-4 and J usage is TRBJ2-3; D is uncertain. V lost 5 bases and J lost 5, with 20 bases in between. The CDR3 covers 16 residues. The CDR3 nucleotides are TGTGCCAGCAGTACCTACATAAGGTTAATAGGAGATACGCAGTATTTT. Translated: CASSTYIRLIGDTQYF.

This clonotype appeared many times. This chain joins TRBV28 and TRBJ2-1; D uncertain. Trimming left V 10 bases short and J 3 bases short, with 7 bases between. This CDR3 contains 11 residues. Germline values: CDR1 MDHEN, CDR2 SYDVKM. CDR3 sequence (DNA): TGTGCCACGTTGGGCTACAATGAGCAGTTCTTC. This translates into CATLGYNEQFF. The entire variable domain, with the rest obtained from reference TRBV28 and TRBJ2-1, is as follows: DVKVTQSSRYLVKRTGEKVFLECVQDMDHENMFWYRQDPGLGLRLIYFSYDVKMKEKGDIPEGYSVSREKKERFSLILESASTNQTSMYLCATLGYNEQFFGPGTRLTVL.

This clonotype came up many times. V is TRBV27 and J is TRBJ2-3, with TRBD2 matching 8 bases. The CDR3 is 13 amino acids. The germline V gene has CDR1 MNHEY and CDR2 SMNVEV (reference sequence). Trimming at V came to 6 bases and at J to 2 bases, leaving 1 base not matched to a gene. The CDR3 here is CASRLADTDTQYF. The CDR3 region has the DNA TGTGCCAGCAGACTAGCGGACACAGATACGCAGTATTTT.

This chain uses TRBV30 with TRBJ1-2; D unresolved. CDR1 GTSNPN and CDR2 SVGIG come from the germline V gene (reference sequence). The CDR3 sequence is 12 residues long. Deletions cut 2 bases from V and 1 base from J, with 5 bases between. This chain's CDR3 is CAWSLFNYGYTF. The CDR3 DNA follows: TGTGCCTGGAGTTTGTTTAACTATGGCTACACCTTC.

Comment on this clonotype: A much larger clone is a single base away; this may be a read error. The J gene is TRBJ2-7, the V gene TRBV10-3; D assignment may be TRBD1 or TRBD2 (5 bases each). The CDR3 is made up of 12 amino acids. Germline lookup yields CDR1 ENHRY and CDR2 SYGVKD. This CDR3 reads CAISKGSHEPYF. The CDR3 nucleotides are TGTGCCATCAGTAAGGGGAGTCACGAGCCGTACTTC.